These T cell receptor beta chains were read from a single sample in a study of technical replicates of blood from a few donors. Data came from immunoSEQ multiplex PCR; TCRdb stores just in-frame clones and leaves some out. The table lists about 68,000 clones, under 98% of them singletons, with roughly 0.25% in the top ten. The sample consisted of T cells isolated from PBMCs. These receptors originate from a human donor in good health. CDR3s include the opening cysteine and the closing phenylalanine or tryptophan. D genes are given only for firm matches. Size is omitted from some rows. Given values are once, few, many or a class for expanded clones.

D	V	J	size	DNA	CDR3
TRBD1	TRBV29-1	TRBJ2-2	NA	TGCAGCGTTCAAAGGACAGGGAACACCGGGGAGCTGTTTTTT	CSVQRTGNTGELFF
TRBD2	TRBV5-1	TRBJ2-7	NA	TGCGCCAGCAGCTTGGACGGGAGAGCGGGAGCCTACGAGCAGTACTTC	CASSLDGRAGAYEQYF
TRBD2	TRBV9	TRBJ2-3	NA	TGTGCCAGCAGCGTCCTAGCGGGAACAGATACGCAGTATTTT	CASSVLAGTDTQYF
NA	TRBV28	TRBJ1-1	once	TGTGCCACCGCCTTGGACAGGAACACTGAAGCTTTCTTT	CATALDRNTEAFF
TRBD1	TRBV11-3	TRBJ2-1	NA	TGTGCCAGCAGAAGACAGGGGTCCTACAATGAGCAGTTCTTC	CASRRQGSYNEQFF
TRBD1	TRBV14	TRBJ1-2	NA	TGTGCCAGCAGCCATGGACCGGGACAGGGAGACTATGGCTACACCTTC	CASSHGPGQGDYGYTF
TRBD1	TRBV6-4	TRBJ1-5	NA	TGTGCCACCGCAGGGGGTCCAAATCAGCCCCAGCATTTT	CATAGGPNQPQHF
TRBD1	TRBV5-4	TRBJ2-7	NA	TGTGCCAGCAGCCGGGACAGTCACTACGAGCAGTACTTC	CASSRDSHYEQYF
TRBD1	TRBV29-1	TRBJ2-2	NA	TGCAGCGTTACCGACAGGGGAAGGTACACCGGGGAGCTGTTTTTT	CSVTDRGRYTGELFF
TRBD2	TRBV19	TRBJ2-2	NA	TGTGCCAGTAGTATAATGGCTAGCGGGAACACCGGGGAGCTGTTTTTT	CASSIMASGNTGELFF
TRBD1	TRBV5-1	TRBJ2-2	NA	TGCGCCAGCAGCATTGGACAGGGGGTTGCCGGGGAGCTGTTTTTT	CASSIGQGVAGELFF
TRBD2	TRBV7-9	TRBJ2-3	NA	TGTGCCAGCAGCGGACTAGCGGCACCCACAGATACGCAGTATTTT	CASSGLAAPTDTQYF
TRBD1	TRBV5-1	TRBJ2-7	NA	TGCGCCAGCAGCCGGGACAGGGCCTACGAGCAGTACTTC	CASSRDRAYEQYF
NA	TRBV6-1	TRBJ1-2	NA	TGTGCCAGCAGTGAAGTAGCGGGGCGGAACCTACTCTTC	CASSEVAGRNLLF
NA	TRBV7-9	TRBJ2-5	NA	TGTGCCAGCAGCTCCCACGTTAGACTAGTAGAAGAGACCCAGTACTTC	CASSSHVRLVEETQYF
TRBD2	TRBV6-1	TRBJ2-7	NA	TGTGCCAGCAGTGAAAGCCAGCGGGAGTGGTACGAGCAGTACTTC	CASSESQREWYEQYF
NA	TRBV7-8	TRBJ1-5	NA	TGTGCCAGCAGCCAAGACTCTAGGGGGAAAGGGCCCCAGCATTTT	CASSQDSRGKGPQHF
NA	TRBV6-6	TRBJ2-7	once	TGTGCCAGCAGTTCGGAGTCTACGGAGCAGTACTTC	CASSSESTEQYF
NA	TRBV30	TRBJ1-3	NA	TGTGCCTGGAGTGTACGGGTGGAACGCTGCCATTTT	CAWSVRVERCHF
TRBD1	TRBV4-2	TRBJ1-5	NA	TGTGCCAGCAGCCAATCCGGACAGGGCAATCAGCCCCAGCATTTT	CASSQSGQGNQPQHF
NA	TRBV5-4	TRBJ2-5	NA	TGTGCCAGCAGCATAAGGGACACCCAAGAGACCCAGTACTTC	CASSIRDTQETQYF
NA	TRBV4-3	TRBJ2-5	once	TGCGCCAGCAGCCAAGAACCGGTAGAGACCCAGTACTTC	CASSQEPVETQYF
NA	TRBV7-6	TRBJ1-5	NA	TGTGCCAGCAGCCCCGGGACAAGGTCGATGTTATGGAATCAGCCCCAGCATTTT	CASSPGTRSMLWNQPQHF
TRBD1	TRBV5-1	TRBJ1-1	NA	TGCGCCAGCAGCGTAGGACAGGGGGCTAACACTGAAGCTTTCTTT	CASSVGQGANTEAFF
NA	TRBV4-1	TRBJ1-4	NA	TGCGCCAGCCAGTATCGAGCGGGGACCGAAAAACTGTTTTTT	CASQYRAGTEKLFF
NA	TRBV30	TRBJ2-1	NA	TGTGCCTGGACAAGAGCGGACCACAATGAGCAGTTCTTC	CAWTRADHNEQFF
NA	TRBV29-1	TRBJ1-5	NA	TGCAGCGTTGGGGCCGGGGATCAGCCCCAGCATTTT	CSVGAGDQPQHF
NA	TRBV5-1	TRBJ1-2	NA	TGCGCCAGCAGCTTGGCCTCGAGTATCTATGGCTACACCTTC	CASSLASSIYGYTF
NA	TRBV6-5	TRBJ1-1	NA	TGTGCCAGCAGTTACCGTGGGGCTTCGGACACTGAAGCTTTCTTT	CASSYRGASDTEAFF
TRBD1	TRBV5-6	TRBJ2-7	NA	TGTGCCAGCAGCTTACCGTGGGGACAGGGATACCCCTACGAGCAGTACTTC	CASSLPWGQGYPYEQYF
TRBD2	TRBV15	TRBJ2-1	once	TGTGCCACCGGGGAAACGGTACTAGCGGGAGGGTGGGGGCAGTTCTTC	CATGETVLAGGWGQFF
NA	TRBV5-4	TRBJ1-1	NA	TGTGCCAGCAACTACCCGGGGATGAGGAACACTGAAGCTTTCTTT	CASNYPGMRNTEAFF
TRBD2	TRBV20-1	TRBJ2-7	NA	TGCAGGCCCAGCGGGATGTACGAGCAGTACTTC	CRPSGMYEQYF
TRBD1	TRBV30	TRBJ1-4	once	TGTGCCTGGAGTGTAGGGACAGGGGGTGACGAAAAACTGTTTTTT	CAWSVGTGGDEKLFF
TRBD1	TRBV19	TRBJ1-2	NA	TGTGCCAGTAGTATAGACGGGACAGCGAATGGCTACACCTTC	CASSIDGTANGYTF
NA	TRBV6-5	TRBJ2-5	NA	TGTGCCAGCAGTTACTCAAGGGGGGGCGCGGAGACCCAGTACTTC	CASSYSRGGAETQYF
NA	TRBV7-7	TRBJ2-7	NA	TGTGCCAGCAGCCAATCCAAGCGGTCCTCCTACGAGCAGTACTTC	CASSQSKRSSYEQYF